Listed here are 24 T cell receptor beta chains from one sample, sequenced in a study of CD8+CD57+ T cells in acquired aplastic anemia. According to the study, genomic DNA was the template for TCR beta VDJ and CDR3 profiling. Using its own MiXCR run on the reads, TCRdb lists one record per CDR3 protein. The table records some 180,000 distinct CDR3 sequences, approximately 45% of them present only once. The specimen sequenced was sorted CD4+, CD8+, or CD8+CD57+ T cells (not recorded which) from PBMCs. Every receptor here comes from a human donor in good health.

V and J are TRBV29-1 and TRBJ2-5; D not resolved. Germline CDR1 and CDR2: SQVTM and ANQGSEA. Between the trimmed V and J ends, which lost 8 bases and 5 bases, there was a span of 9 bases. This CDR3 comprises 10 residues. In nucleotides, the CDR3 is TGCAGCTACCGAGTCGAGACCCAGTACTTC. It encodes CSYRVETQYF.

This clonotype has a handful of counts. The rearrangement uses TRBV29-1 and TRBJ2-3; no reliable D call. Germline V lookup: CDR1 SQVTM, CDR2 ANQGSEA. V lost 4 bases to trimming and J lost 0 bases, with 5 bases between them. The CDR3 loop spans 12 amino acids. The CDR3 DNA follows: TGCAGCGTTGGGAGAAGCACAGATACGCAGTATTTT. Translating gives CSVGRSTDTQYF.

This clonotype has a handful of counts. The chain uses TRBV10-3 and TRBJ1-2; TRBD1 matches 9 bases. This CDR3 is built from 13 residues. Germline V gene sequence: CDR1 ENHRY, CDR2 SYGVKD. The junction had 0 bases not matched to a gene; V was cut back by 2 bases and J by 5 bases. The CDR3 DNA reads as TGTGCCATCAGTGAGGGACAGGGGTATGGCTACACCTTC. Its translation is CAISEGQGYGYTF.

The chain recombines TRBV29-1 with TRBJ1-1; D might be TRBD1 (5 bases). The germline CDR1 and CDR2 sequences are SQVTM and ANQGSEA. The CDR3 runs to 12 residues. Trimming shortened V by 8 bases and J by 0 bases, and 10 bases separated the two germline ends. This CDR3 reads CSYEGMNTEAFF. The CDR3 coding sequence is TGCAGCTACGAGGGGATGAACACTGAAGCTTTCTTT.

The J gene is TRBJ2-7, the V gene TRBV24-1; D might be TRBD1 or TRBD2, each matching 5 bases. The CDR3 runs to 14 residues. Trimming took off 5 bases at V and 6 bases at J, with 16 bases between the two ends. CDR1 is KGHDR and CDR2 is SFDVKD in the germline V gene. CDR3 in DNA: TGTGCCACCAGTGCAAGGGGACGGATCTCCGAGCAGTACTTC. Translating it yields CATSARGRISEQYF.

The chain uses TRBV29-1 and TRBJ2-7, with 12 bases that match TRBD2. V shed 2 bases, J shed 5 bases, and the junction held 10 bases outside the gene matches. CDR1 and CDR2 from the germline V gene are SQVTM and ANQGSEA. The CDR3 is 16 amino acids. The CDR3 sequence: CSVEKRLAGAVDEQYF. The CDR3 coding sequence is TGCAGCGTTGAAAAGCGACTAGCGGGAGCGGTAGACGAGCAGTACTTC.

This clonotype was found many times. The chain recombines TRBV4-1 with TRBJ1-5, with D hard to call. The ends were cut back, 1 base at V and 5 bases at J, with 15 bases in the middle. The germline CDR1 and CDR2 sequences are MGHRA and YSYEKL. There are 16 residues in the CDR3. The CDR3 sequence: CASSQVYSGSHQPQHF. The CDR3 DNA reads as TGCGCCAGCAGCCAAGTTTATTCCGGGTCGCATCAGCCCCAGCATTTT.

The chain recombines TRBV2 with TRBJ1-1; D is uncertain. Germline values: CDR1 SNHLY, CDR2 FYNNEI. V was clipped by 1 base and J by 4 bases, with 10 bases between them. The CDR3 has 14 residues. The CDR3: CASSEEFRATEAFF. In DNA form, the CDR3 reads TGTGCCAGCAGTGAAGAATTTAGGGCCACTGAAGCTTTCTTT.

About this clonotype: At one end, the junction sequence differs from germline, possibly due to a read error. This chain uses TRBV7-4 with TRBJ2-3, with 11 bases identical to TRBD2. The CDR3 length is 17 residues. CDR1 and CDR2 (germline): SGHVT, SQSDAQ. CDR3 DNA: TGTGCCAGCAGCGTAGCCCCGACTAGCGGGACCACAGATACGCAGTATTTT. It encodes CASSVAPTSGTTDTQYF. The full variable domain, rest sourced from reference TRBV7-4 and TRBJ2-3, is GAGVSQSPRYKVAKRGRDVALRCDSISGHVTLYWYRQTLGQGSEVLTYSQSDAQRDKSGRPSGRFSAERPERSVSTLKIQRTEQGDSAVYLCASSVAPTSGTTDTQYFGPGTRLTVL.

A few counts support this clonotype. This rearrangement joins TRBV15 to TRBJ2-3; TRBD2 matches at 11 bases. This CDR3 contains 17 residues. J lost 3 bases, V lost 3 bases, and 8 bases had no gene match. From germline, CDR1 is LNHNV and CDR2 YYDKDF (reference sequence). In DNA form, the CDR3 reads TGTGCCACCAGCAGGTCTCTAGCGGGGGGAACTACAGATACGCAGTATTTT. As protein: CATSRSLAGGTTDTQYF.

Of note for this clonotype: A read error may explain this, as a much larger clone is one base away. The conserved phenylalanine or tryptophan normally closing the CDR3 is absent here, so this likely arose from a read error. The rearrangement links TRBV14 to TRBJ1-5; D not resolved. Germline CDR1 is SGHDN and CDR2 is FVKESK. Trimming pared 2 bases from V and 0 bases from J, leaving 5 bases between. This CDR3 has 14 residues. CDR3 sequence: CASSQLGSNQPQHS. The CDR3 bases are TGTGCCAGCAGCCAACTGGGTAGCAATCAGCCCCAGCATTCT.

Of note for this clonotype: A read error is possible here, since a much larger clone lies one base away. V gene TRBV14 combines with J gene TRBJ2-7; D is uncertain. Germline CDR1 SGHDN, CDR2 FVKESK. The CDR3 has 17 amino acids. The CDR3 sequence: CASSQTGGHIRTYEQHF. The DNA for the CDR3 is TGTGCCAGCAGCCAAACTGGCGGTCACATTCGGACCTACGAGCAGCACTTC. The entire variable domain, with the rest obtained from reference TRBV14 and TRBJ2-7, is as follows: EAGVTQFPSHSVIEKGQTVTLRCDPISGHDNLYWYRRVMGKEIKFLLHFVKESKQDESGMPNNRFLAERTGGTYSTLKVQPAELEDSGVYFCASSQTGGHIRTYEQHFGPGTRLTVT.

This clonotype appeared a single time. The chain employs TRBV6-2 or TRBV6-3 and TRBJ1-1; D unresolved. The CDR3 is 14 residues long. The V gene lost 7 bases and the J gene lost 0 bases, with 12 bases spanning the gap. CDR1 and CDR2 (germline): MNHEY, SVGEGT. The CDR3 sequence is CASTMGPMNTEAFF. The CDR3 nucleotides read TGTGCCAGCACTATGGGTCCAATGAACACTGAAGCTTTCTTT.

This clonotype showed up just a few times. CDR3 protein: CASSPGQGANIQYF. The DNA of the CDR3 is TGCGCCAGCAGCCCTGGACAGGGGGCGAACATTCAGTACTTC. The chain carries TRBV5-1 and TRBJ2-4, with TRBD1 matching over 11 bases. Germline V gene lookup returns CDR1 SGHRS and CDR2 YFSETQ. CDR3 length: 14 residues. The junction had 4 bases not matched to a gene; V was cut back by 4 bases and J by 7 bases.

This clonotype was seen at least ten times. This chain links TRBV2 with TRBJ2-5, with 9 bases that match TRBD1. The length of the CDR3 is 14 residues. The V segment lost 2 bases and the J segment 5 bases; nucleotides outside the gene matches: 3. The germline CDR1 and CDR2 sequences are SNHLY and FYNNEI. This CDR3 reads CASSEQQGAETQYF. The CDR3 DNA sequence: TGTGCCAGCAGTGAACAACAGGGGGCTGAGACCCAGTACTTC.

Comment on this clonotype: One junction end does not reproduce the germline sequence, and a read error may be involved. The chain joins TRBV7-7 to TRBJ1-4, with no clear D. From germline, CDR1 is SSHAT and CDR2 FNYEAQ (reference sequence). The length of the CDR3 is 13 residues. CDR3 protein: CASSLALGEKLFF. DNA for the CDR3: TGTGCTAGCAGCTTAGCCCTGGGTGAAAAACTGTTTTTT.

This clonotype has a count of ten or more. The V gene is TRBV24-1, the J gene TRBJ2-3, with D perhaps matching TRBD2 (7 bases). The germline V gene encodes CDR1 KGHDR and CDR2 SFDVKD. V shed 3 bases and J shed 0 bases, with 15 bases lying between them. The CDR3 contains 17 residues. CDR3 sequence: CATSDGGLAASTDTQYF. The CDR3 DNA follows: TGTGCCACCAGTGATGGGGGCCTAGCGGCTAGCACAGATACGCAGTATTTT.

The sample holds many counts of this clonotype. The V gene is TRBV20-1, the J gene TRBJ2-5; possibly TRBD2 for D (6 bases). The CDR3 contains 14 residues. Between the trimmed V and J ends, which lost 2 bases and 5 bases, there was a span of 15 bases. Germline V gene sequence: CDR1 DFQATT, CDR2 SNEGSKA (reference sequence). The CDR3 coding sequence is TGCAGTGCTAGATATGGGGGGAGAGGGGAGACCCAGTACTTC. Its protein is CSARYGGRGETQYF.

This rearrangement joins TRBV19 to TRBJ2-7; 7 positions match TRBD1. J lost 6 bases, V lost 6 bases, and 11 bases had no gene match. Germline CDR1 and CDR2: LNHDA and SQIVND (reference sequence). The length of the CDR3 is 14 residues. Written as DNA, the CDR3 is TGTGCCAGTAGCAATACGGACAGGCGGAGCGAGCAGTACTTC. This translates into CASSNTDRRSEQYF.

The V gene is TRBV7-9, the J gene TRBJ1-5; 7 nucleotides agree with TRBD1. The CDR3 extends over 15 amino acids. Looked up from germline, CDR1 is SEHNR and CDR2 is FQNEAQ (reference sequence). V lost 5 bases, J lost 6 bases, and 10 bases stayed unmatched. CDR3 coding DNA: TGTGCCAGCAGCGCGTCCGGGACAGAAAGTCAGCCCCAGCATTTT. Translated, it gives CASSASGTESQPQHF.

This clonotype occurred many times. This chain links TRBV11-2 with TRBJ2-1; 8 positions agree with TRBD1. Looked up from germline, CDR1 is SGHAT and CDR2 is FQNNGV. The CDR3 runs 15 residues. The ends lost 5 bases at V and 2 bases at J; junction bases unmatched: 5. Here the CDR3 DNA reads TGTGCCAGCAGCCTCGGACAGGGAACCTACAATGAGCAGTTCTTC. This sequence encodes CASSLGQGTYNEQFF. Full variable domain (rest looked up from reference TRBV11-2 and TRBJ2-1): EAGVAQSPRYKIIEKRQSVAFWCNPISGHATLYWYQQILGQGPKLLIQFQNNGVVDDSQLPKDRFSAERLKGVDSTLKIQPAKLEDSAVYLCASSLGQGTYNEQFFGPGTRLTVL.

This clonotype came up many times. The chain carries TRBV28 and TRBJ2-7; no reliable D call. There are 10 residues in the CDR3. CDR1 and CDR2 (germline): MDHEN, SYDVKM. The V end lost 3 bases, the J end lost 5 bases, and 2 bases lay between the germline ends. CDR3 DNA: TGTGCCAGCAGTTTGAACGAGCAGTACTTC. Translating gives CASSLNEQYF.

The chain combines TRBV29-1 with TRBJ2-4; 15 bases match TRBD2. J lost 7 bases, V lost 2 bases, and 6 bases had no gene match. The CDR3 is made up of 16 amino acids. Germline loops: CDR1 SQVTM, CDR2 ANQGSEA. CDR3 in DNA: TGCAGCGTTGAACAGGGACTAGCGGGGGGACGGAACATTCAGTACTTC. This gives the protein CSVEQGLAGGRNIQYF.

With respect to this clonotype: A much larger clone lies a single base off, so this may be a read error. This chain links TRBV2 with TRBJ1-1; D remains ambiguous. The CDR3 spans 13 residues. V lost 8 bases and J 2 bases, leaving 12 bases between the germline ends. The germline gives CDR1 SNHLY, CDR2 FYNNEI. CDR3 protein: CASGAPLNTEAFF. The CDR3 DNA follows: TGTGCCAGCGGTGCCCCCCTAAACACTGAAGCTTTCTTT.